The 12 T cell receptor beta chains given below trace back to one sample, sequenced in a study of T cells in localized non-small cell lung cancer (dated by TCRdb to the early 2020s). The library was built by means of the immunoSEQ multiplex PCR assay. The table was pulled from immuneACCESS by TCRdb, which kept in-frame rearrangements only. Such tables lose some clones; where checked, under half of the loss comes from unresolved V genes, and the rest has no known cause. The sample includes roughly 72,000 clones, with about 86% observed a single time. The ten largest clones take up roughly 22% of the sample. This material consisted of peripheral blood, taken before any cancer treatment. Source of these receptors: a male donor at least 60 years old with stage III squamous cell lung carcinoma.

This sequence joins TRBV19 and TRBJ1-2; D not resolved. V gave up 7 bases and J gave up 4 bases, with 13 bases separating them. The CDR3 extends over 13 amino acids. The germline V gene encodes CDR1 LNHDA and CDR2 SQIVND (reference sequence). CDR3 sequence (DNA): TGTGCCAGTAAGTTCGCAGCAAGCTATGGCTACACCTTC. Its translation: CASKFAASYGYTF.

The CDR3 is CASRPVSNQPQHF. The DNA for the CDR3 is TGTGCCAGCAGACCAGTCAGCAATCAGCCCCAGCATTTT. The chain joins TRBV6-1 to TRBJ1-5; no clear D. CDR3 length equals 13 residues. V was trimmed by 6 bases and J by 1 base, leaving 7 bases between them. CDR1 MNHNS and CDR2 SASEGT come from the germline V gene.

The chain employs TRBV29-1 and TRBJ2-3, with D unresolved. Per germline, CDR1 SQVTM and CDR2 ANQGSEA. Trimming stripped 1 base from V and 4 bases from J, with 15 bases between. CDR3 length: 15 residues. The CDR3 nucleotides are TGCAGCGTTGAAGGTTCAGCACCAAGTCCAGATACGCAGTATTTT. Its translation is CSVEGSAPSPDTQYF.

This chain connects TRBV5-1 to TRBJ2-2; D is unclear. Per germline, CDR1 SGHRS and CDR2 YFSETQ. Trimming stripped 4 bases from V and 0 bases from J, with 13 bases between. The CDR3 is 16 residues long. This chain's CDR3 is CASSPVGQANTGELFF. The CDR3 DNA is TGCGCCAGCAGCCCCGTCGGCCAGGCGAACACCGGGGAGCTGTTTTTT.

The chain couples TRBV7-3 to TRBJ2-1; 8 bases agree with TRBD1. CDR3 length: 15 residues. V shed 4 bases and J 3 bases; nucleotides not matched to a gene: 5. CDR1 is SGHTA and CDR2 is FQGTGA in the germline V gene. CDR3 residues: CASSSRDRYYNEQFF. In DNA form, the CDR3 reads TGTGCCAGCAGCTCCCGGGACAGGTACTACAATGAGCAGTTCTTC.

V is TRBV5-1 and J is TRBJ2-1; D is undetermined. V lost 5 bases and J lost 1, with 10 bases in between. The CDR3 runs to 14 residues. Germline values: CDR1 SGHRS, CDR2 YFSETQ. The CDR3 loop is CASREDGSYNEQFF. CDR3 DNA: TGCGCCAGCAGAGAGGACGGTTCCTACAATGAGCAGTTCTTC.

The V and J genes are TRBV28 and TRBJ1-2; D gene uncertain. Germline CDR1 and CDR2: MDHEN and SYDVKM. The CDR3 is made up of 13 amino acids. V was shortened by 3 bases and J by 4 bases, with 9 bases between the two germline ends. This CDR3 reads CASSLATTYGYTF. The CDR3, as DNA: TGTGCCAGCAGTTTGGCAACGACCTATGGCTACACCTTC.

This clone was counted a single time. The genes are TRBV4-3 and TRBJ2-1, with D perhaps matching TRBD2 (6 bases). The germline V and J ends were trimmed by 4 bases and 3 bases, with 16 bases remaining between them. The CDR3 sequence is 16 residues long. Per the germline V gene, CDR1 is LGHNA and CDR2 is YSLEER. CDR3 sequence (DNA): TGCGCCAGCAGCCGAGAGGGAGGAGCTCTCTACAATGAGCAGTTCTTC. It translates to CASSREGGALYNEQFF.

The chain couples TRBV10-2 to TRBJ2-5, with a possible D match to TRBD1 (5 bases). This CDR3 is built from 15 residues. V lost 5 bases, J lost 4 bases, and 17 bases lay in between. In germline, CDR1 is WSHSY, CDR2 SAAADI. The CDR3 DNA reads as TGCGCCAGCAGTACGAGGCGTCCCCAGGGAGAGACCCAGTACTTC. Its protein product is CASSTRRPQGETQYF.

CDR3 coding DNA: TGTGCCAGCAGCTCCCGGCCAACGGTTTTTAGCACAGATACGCAGTATTTT. It is translated as CASSSRPTVFSTDTQYF. The chain links TRBV7-2 to TRBJ2-3; unclear D gene. The CDR3 extends over 17 amino acids. CDR1 is SGHTA and CDR2 is FQGNSA in the germline V gene. V was clipped by 4 bases and J by 0 bases, with 17 bases between them.

The chain links TRBV6-6 to TRBJ2-5, with 9 bases identical to TRBD2. The CDR3 length is 14 residues. Germline CDR1 and CDR2: MNHNY and SVGAGI (reference sequence). Trimming cost V 7 bases and J 5 bases; bases outside gene matches: 8. The CDR3 protein is CASMGGGAWETQYF. The CDR3 DNA reads TGTGCCAGCATGGGCGGGGGGGCCTGGGAGACCCAGTACTTC.

This sequence joins TRBV28 and TRBJ1-5; 7 bases align to TRBD1. CDR1 is MDHEN and CDR2 is SYDVKM in the germline V gene. V dropped 6 bases and J dropped 5; count of bases not matched to a gene: 10. This CDR3 comprises 15 residues. CDR3 nucleotides: TGTGCCAGCAGCTTAGGGACAGCAAGAGATCAGCCCCAGCATTTT. Translated: CASSLGTARDQPQHF.